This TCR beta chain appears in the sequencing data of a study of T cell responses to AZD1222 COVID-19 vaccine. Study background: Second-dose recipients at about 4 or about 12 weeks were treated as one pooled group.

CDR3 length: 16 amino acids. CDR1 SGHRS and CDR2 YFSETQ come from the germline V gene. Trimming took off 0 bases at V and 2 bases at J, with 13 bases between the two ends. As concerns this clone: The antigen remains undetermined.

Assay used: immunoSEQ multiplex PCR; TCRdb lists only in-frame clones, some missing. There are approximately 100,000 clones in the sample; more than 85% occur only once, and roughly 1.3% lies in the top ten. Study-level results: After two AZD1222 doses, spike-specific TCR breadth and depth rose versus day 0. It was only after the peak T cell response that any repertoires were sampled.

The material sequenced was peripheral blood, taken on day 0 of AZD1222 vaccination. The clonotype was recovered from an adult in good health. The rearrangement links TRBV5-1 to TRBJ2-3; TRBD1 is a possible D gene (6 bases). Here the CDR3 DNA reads TGCGCCAGCAGCTTGGGAGGACAGCATCACACAGATACGCAGTATTTT. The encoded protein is CASSLGGQHHTDTQYF. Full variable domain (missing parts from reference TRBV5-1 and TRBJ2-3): KAGVTQTPRYLIKTRGQQVTLSCSPISGHRSVSWYQQTPGQGLQFLFEYFSETQRNKGNFPGRFSGRQFSNSRSEMNVSTLELGDSALYLCASSLGGQHHTDTQYFGPGTRLTVL.